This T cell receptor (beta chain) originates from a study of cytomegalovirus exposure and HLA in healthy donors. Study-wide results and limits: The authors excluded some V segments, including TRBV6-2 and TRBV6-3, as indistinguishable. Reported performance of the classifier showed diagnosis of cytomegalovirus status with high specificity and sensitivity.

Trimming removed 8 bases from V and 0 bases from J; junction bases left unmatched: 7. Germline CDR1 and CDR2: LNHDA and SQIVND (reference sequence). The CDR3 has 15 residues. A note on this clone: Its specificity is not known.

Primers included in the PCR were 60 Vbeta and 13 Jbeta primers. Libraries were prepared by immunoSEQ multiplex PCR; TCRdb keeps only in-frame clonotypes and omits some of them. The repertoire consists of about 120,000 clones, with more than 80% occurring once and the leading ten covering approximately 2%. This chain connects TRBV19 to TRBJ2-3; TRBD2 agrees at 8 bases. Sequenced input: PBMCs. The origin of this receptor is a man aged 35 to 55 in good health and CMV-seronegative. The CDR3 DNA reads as TGTGCCAGTCGGCTAAGCGGGAGCAGCACAGATACGCAGTATTTT. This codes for CASRLSGSSTDTQYF.